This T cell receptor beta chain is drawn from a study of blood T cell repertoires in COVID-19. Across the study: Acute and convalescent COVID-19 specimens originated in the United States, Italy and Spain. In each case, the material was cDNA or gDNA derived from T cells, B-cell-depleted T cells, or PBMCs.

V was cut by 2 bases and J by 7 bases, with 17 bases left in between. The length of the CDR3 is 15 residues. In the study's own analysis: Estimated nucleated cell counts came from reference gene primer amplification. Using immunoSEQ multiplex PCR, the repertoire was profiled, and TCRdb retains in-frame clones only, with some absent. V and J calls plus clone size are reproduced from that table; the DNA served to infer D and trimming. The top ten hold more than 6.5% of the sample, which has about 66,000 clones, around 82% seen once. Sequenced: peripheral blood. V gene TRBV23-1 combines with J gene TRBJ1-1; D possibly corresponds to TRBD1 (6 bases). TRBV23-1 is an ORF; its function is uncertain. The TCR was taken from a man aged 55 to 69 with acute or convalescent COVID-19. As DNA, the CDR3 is TGCGCCAGCAGTCAACCCAGGGGAAAACATAATGAAGCTTTCTTT. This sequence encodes CASSQPRGKHNEAFF.